The 18 T cell receptor beta chains listed next were all sequenced from one sample in a study of PD-1 blockade in classical Hodgkin lymphoma. Measured with immunoSEQ multiplex PCR; TCRdb has only the in-frame clones, and not every one. The sample shows about 25,000 clones, 72% of them seen only once. The sample's time point: cycle 4 day 1 (C4D1), after 6 weeks of nivolumab. Autologous stem cell transplantation was followed by relapse in every patient, and brentuximab vedotin exposure varied. The material sequenced was peripheral blood mononuclear cells (PBMCs), taken before the fourth cycle of nivolumab. Every receptor here comes from a human donor with classical Hodgkin lymphoma.

The chain employs TRBV7-9 and TRBJ1-5, with D uncertain. Trimming pared 5 bases from V and 6 bases from J, leaving 14 bases between. The CDR3 consists of 14 residues. Germline lookup yields CDR1 SEHNR and CDR2 FQNEAQ (reference sequence). The CDR3 DNA reads as TGTGCCAGCAGCCCGGGTCAGTCAACTCAGCCCCAGCATTTT. Encoded protein: CASSPGQSTQPQHF.

CDR3 amino acids: CASSVAGTQETQYF. The CDR3 bases are TGTGCCAGCAGTGTGGCGGGTACTCAAGAGACCCAGTACTTC. This sequence joins TRBV2 and TRBJ2-5; a weak D match, TRBD2 (5 bases). The CDR3 contains 14 residues. V was cut by 4 bases and J by 2 bases, with 11 bases left in between. Germline V lookup: CDR1 SNHLY, CDR2 FYNNEI.

The V and J genes are TRBV28 and TRBJ1-2, with 7 bases identical to TRBD1. This CDR3 has 13 amino acids. CDR1 is MDHEN and CDR2 is SYDVKM in the germline V gene. J was trimmed by 9 bases and V by 5 bases; bases with no gene match: 9. The CDR3 nucleotides are TGTGCCAGCAGTACCCAGGGGGGATTCAGCTACACCTTC. This sequence encodes CASSTQGGFSYTF.

This clone was counted a few times. V gene TRBV19 combines with J gene TRBJ2-7, with D maybe TRBD1 (6 bases). Germline loops: CDR1 LNHDA, CDR2 SQIVND (reference sequence). V lost 1 base and J 1 base, leaving 11 bases between the germline ends. The CDR3 spans 15 residues. CDR3 amino acids: CASSIAATGSYEQYV. The CDR3 region has the DNA TGTGCCAGTAGTATAGCGGCGACAGGTTCCTACGAGCAGTACGTC.

The chain has TRBV29-1 and TRBJ2-2; D call uncertain. Trimming took 2 bases from V and 2 from J, leaving 6 bases between them. CDR1 and CDR2 (germline): SQVTM, ANQGSEA. The CDR3 spans 13 residues. The CDR3 region has the DNA TGCAGCGTTGAACTAGTTAACACCGGGGAGCTGTTTTTT. Translated, it gives CSVELVNTGELFF.

This clone was seen only once. The CDR3 region is CASSLGGSGTDTQYF. The CDR3 nucleotides are TGTGCCAGCAGTTTAGGGGGAAGCGGGACAGATACGCAGTATTTT. This rearrangement joins TRBV28 to TRBJ2-3, with D possibly being TRBD2 (6 bases). With 2 bases removed from V and 3 bases from J, the gap between germline ends came to 12 bases. This CDR3 spans 15 amino acids. CDR1 is MDHEN and CDR2 is SYDVKM in the germline V gene.

The chain employs TRBV6-6 and TRBJ2-2, with 7 bases identical to TRBD1. J lost 9 bases, V lost 2 bases, and 3 bases had no gene match. Germline CDR1 and CDR2: MNHNY and SVGAGI (reference sequence). The CDR3 is made up of 13 amino acids. CDR3 region: CASSYTGERELFF. The CDR3 coding sequence is TGTGCCAGCAGTTACACAGGGGAAAGGGAGCTGTTTTTT.

This chain uses TRBV30 with TRBJ2-2; D remains unclear. CDR3 length equals 13 residues. Germline assignment: CDR1 GTSNPN and CDR2 SVGIG (reference sequence). CDR3 coding DNA: TGTGCGGCCGGGCTAGCGAACACCGGGGAGCTGTTTTTT. This gives the protein CAAGLANTGELFF.

In DNA form, the CDR3 reads TGTGCCAGCAGCCTGACACCCGATCAGCCCCAGCATTTT. Its translation is CASSLTPDQPQHF. The chain employs TRBV7-2 and TRBJ1-5; D uncertain. This CDR3 is built from 13 residues. Germline CDR1 is SGHTA and CDR2 is FQGNSA. The V end was cut by 5 bases, the J end by 5 bases, with 10 bases between. Variable domain in full (rest from reference TRBV7-2 and TRBJ1-5): GAGVSQSPSNKVTEKGKDVELRCDPISGHTALYWYRQSLGQGLEFLIYFQGNSAPDKSGLPSDRFSAERTGGSVSTLTIQRTQQEDSAVYLCASSLTPDQPQHFGDGTRLSIL.

Worth noting for this clone: Germline is not matched at one junction end, which may reflect a read error. The chain links TRBV20-1 to TRBJ2-1, with D hard to call. The CDR3 length is 11 residues. The germline V gene encodes CDR1 DFQATT and CDR2 SNEGSKA (reference sequence). CDR3 sequence (DNA): TGTGGGTTTAGCTCCTACAATGAGCAGTTCTTC. Protein sequence: CGFSSYNEQFF.

The chain recombines TRBV18 with TRBJ2-7; D remains unclear. Germline values: CDR1 KGHSH, CDR2 LQKENI. The V gene lost 2 bases and the J gene lost 2 bases, with 4 bases spanning the gap. This CDR3 has 12 residues. This CDR3 is CASSPGTYEQYV. The CDR3 DNA reads as TGTGCCAGCTCACCAGGGACCTACGAGCAGTACGTC.

The chain carries TRBV6-5 and TRBJ1-6; D is perhaps TRBD1 (6 bases). There are 15 residues in the CDR3. Looked up from germline, CDR1 is MNHEY and CDR2 is SVGAGI. V was shortened by 3 bases and J by 10 bases, with 16 bases between the two germline ends. CDR3 nucleotides: TGTGCCAGCAGTTATGCTTCGCAGGGGAGCTCACCCCTCCACTTT. Translation: CASSYASQGSSPLHF.

The chain joins TRBV6-5 to TRBJ2-3, with D perhaps TRBD2 (5 bases). Trimming cost V 6 bases and J 4 bases, with 14 bases left between them. Germline CDR1 reads MNHEY; CDR2 reads SVGAGI. The CDR3 consists of 14 residues. The CDR3 loop is CASRRTPEADTQYF. The CDR3 DNA reads as TGTGCCAGCAGGAGGACTCCAGAGGCAGATACGCAGTATTTT.

This chain joins TRBV5-8 and TRBJ1-3; TRBD1 matches at 7 bases. Germline values: CDR1 SGHTS, CDR2 YDEGEE. The junction had 4 bases not matched to a gene; V was cut back by 4 bases and J by 0 bases. The CDR3 extends over 15 amino acids. CDR3 protein: CASSLGQYSGNTIYF. CDR3 nucleotides: TGTGCCAGCAGCCTGGGACAGTACTCTGGAAACACCATATATTTT.

This chain joins TRBV5-4 and TRBJ2-3, with 14 bases identical to TRBD2. The CDR3 extends over 15 amino acids. Germline V gives CDR1 SGHNT, CDR2 YYREEE (reference sequence). The V gene end was trimmed by 4 bases and the J gene end by 7 bases; junction bases not matched to a gene: 5. This chain's CDR3 is CASSATSGGGYTQYF. The CDR3 DNA follows: TGTGCCAGCAGCGCGACTAGCGGGGGGGGGTATACGCAGTATTTT.

CDR3 protein: CASSLGPPLSRETQYF. For the CDR3, the DNA is TGTGCCAGCAGCTTAGGGCCTCCTTTGTCGAGAGAGACCCAGTACTTC. The V call is TRBV7-8, the J call TRBJ2-5; D call uncertain. Looked up from germline, CDR1 is SGHVS and CDR2 is FQNEAQ. CDR3 length: 16 amino acids. V was shortened by 1 base and J by 4 bases, with 16 bases between the two germline ends.

The genes are TRBV7-8 and TRBJ1-4; D remains unclear. Germline CDR1 reads SGHVS; CDR2 reads FQNEAQ. The ends were cut back, 2 bases at V and 8 bases at J, with 12 bases in the middle. The CDR3 is made up of 14 amino acids. In DNA form, the CDR3 reads TGTGCCAGCAGCTTACCCGCGTACCGGGAAAAACTGTTTTTT. Amino acids: CASSLPAYREKLFF.

This clone occurred a few times. The chain combines TRBV18 with TRBJ2-4; D gene ambiguous. This CDR3 contains 14 residues. Germline CDR1 and CDR2: KGHSH and LQKENI. V was cut by 3 bases and J by 3 bases, with 9 bases left in between. The CDR3 region has the DNA TGTGCCAGCTCACCCCCCAGCCTCAAAAACATTCAGTACTTC. This translates into CASSPPSLKNIQYF.